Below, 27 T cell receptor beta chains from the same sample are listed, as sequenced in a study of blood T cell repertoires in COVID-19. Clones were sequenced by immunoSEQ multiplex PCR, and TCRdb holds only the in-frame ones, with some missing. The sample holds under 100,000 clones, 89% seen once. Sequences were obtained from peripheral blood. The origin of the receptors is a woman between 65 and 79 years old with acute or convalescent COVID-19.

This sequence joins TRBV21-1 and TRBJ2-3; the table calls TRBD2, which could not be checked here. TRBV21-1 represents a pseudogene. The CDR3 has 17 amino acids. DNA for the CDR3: TGTGCCAGCAGCAAAGTTCTAGCGGGGGGGCAAGCAGATACGCAGTATTTT. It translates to CASSKVLAGGQADTQYF.

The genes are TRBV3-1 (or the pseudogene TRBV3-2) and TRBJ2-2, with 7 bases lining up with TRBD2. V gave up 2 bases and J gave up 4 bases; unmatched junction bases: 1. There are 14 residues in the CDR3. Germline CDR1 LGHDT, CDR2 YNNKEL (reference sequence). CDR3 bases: TGTGCCAGCAGCCAATTAGCGGGCACCGGGGAGCTGTTTTTT. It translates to CASSQLAGTGELFF.

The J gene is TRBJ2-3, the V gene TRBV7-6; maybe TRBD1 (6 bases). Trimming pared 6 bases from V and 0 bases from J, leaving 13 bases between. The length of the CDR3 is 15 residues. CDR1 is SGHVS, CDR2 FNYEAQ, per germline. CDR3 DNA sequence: TGTGCCAGCAGTTCCCGAGGACAGAGCACAGATACGCAGTATTTT. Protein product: CASSSRGQSTDTQYF.

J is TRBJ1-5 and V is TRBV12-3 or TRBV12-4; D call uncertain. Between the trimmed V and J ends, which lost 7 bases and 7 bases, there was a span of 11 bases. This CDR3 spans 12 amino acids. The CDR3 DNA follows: TGTGCCAGCACCCTGGAGGGCCAGCCCCAGCATTTT. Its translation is CASTLEGQPQHF.

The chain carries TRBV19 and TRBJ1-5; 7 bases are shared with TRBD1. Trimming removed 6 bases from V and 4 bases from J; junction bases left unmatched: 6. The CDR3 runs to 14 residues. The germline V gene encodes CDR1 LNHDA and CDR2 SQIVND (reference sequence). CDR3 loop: CASRTSGGNQPQHF. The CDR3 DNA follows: TGTGCCAGTAGAACATCAGGGGGGAATCAGCCCCAGCATTTT.

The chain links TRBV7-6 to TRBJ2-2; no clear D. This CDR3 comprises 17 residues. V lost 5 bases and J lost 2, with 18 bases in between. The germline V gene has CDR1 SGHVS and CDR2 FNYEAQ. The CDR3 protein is CASSARLTLDNTGELFF. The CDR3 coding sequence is TGTGCCAGCAGCGCCAGACTTACGTTAGATAACACCGGGGAGCTGTTTTTT.

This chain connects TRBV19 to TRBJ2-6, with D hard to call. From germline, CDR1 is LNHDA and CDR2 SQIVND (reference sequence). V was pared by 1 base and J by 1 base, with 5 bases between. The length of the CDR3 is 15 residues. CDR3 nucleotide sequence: TGTGCCAGTAGTATAGGTCCATCTGGGGCCAACGTCCTGACTTTC. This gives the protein CASSIGPSGANVLTF.

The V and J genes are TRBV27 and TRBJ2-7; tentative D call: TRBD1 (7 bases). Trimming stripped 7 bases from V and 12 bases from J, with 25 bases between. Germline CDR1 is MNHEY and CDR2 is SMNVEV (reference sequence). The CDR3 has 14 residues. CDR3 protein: CASTPGGKGGCVYF. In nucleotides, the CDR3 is TGTGCCAGCACCCCAGGGGGGAAAGGGGGCTGTGTGTACTTC.

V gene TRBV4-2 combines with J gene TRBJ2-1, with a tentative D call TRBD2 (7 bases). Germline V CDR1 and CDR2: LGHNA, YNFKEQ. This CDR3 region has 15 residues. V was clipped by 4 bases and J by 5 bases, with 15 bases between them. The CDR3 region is CASSRGGPANNEQFF. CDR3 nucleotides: TGTGCCAGCAGCCGGGGGGGGCCGGCAAACAATGAGCAGTTCTTC.

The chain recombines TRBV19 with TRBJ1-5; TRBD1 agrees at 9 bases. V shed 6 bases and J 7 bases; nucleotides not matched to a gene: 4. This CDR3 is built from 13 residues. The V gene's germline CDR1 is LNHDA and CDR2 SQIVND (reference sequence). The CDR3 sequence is CASSHTGGQPQHF. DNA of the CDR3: TGTGCCAGTAGCCACACAGGGGGCCAGCCCCAGCATTTT.

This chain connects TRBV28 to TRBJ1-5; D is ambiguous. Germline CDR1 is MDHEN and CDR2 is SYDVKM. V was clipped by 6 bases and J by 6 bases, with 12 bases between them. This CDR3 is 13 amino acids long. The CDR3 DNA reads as TGTGCCAGCAGGCCCCTATCTAGTCAGCCCCAGCATTTT. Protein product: CASRPLSSQPQHF.

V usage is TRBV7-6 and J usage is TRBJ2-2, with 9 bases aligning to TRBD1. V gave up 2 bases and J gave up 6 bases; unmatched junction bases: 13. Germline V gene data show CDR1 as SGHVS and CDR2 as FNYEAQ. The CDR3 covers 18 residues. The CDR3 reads CASSLSGGQGNRAGELFF. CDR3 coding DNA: TGTGCCAGCAGCTTATCAGGAGGACAGGGGAACCGTGCCGGGGAGCTGTTTTTT. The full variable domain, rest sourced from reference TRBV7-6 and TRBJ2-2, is GAGVSQSPRYKVTKRGQDVALRCDPISGHVSLYWYRQALGQGPEFLTYFNYEAQQDKSGLPNDRFSAERPEGSISTLTIQRTEQRDSAMYRCASSLSGGQGNRAGELFFGEGSRLTVL.

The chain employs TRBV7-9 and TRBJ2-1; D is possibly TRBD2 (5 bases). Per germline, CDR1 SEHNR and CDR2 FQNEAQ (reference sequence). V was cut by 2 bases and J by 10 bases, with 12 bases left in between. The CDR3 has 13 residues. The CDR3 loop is CASSLPGSEEQFF. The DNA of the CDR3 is TGTGCCAGCAGCTTACCGGGGTCAGAGGAGCAGTTCTTC.

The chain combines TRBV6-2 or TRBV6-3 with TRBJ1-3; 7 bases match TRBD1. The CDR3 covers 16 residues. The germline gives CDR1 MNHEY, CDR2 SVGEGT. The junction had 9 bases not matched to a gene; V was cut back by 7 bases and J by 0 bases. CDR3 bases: TGTGCCAGCAACCCGACAGGGTACAGCTCTGGAAACACCATATATTTT. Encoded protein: CASNPTGYSSGNTIYF.

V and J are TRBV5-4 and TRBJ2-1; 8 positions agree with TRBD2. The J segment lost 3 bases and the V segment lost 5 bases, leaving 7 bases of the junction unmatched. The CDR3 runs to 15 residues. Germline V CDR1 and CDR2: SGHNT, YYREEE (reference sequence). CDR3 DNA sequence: TGTGCCAGCAGGGCCGGGACTAGTGACTACAATGAGCAGTTCTTC. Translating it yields CASRAGTSDYNEQFF.

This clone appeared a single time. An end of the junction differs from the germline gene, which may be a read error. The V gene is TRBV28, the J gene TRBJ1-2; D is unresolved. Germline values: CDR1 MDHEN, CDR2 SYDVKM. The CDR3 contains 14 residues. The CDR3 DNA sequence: TGTGCCAGCAGTCCCCACTCGGGAGGGTTCACACCCTCCTTC. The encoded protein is CASSPHSGGFTPSF.

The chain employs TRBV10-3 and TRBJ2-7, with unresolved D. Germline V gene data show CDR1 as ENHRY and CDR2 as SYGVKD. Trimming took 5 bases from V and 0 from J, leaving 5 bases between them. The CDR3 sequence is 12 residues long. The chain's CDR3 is CAISSDSYEQYF. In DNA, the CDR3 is TGTGCCATCAGTAGCGACTCCTACGAGCAGTACTTC.

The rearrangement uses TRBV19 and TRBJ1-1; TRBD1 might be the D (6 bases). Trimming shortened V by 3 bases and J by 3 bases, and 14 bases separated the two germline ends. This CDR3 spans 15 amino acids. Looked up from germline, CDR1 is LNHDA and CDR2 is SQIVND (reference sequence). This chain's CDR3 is CASSIPGGADTEAFF. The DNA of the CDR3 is TGTGCCAGTAGTATTCCGGGGGGCGCGGACACTGAAGCTTTCTTT.

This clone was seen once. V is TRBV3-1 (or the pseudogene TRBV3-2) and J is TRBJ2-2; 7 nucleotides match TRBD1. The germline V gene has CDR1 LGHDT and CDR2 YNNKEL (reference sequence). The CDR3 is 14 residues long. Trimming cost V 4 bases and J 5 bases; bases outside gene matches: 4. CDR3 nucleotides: TGTGCCAGCAGCCCTCACAGGGGAACCGGGGAGCTGTTTTTT. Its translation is CASSPHRGTGELFF.

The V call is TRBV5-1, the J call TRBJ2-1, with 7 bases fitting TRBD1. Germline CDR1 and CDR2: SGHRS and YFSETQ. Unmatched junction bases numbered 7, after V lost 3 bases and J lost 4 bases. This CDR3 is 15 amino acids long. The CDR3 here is CASSSRQGTYNEQFF. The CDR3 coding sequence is TGCGCCAGCAGCTCGAGACAGGGAACATACAATGAGCAGTTCTTC.

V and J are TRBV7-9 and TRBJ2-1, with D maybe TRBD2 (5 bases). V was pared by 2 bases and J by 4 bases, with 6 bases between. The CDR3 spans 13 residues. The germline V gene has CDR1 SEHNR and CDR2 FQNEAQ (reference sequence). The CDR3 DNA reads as TGTGCCAGCAGCTTAAGGGAGTACAATGAGCAGTTCTTC. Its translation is CASSLREYNEQFF.

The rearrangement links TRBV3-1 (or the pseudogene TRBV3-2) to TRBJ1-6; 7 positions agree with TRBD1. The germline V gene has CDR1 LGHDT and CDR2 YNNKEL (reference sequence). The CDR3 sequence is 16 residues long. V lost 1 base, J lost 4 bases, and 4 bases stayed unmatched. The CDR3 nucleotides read TGTGCCAGCAGCCAAGCGACAGGGACGTATAATTCACCCCTCCACTTT. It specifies CASSQATGTYNSPLHF.

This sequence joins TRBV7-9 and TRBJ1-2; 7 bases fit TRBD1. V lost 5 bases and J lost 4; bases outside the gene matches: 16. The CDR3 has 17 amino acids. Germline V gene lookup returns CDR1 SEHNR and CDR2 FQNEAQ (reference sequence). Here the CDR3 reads CASSPTRHGTASYGYTF. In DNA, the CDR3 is TGTGCCAGCAGCCCCACACGACACGGGACAGCCTCCTATGGCTACACCTTC.

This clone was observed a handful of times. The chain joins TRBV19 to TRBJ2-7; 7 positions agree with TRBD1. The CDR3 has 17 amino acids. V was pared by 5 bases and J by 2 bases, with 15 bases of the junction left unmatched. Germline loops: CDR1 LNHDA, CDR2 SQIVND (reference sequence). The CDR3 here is CASSRGTSGTETYEQYF. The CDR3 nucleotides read TGTGCCAGTAGTCGAGGAACTTCCGGGACAGAAACCTACGAGCAGTACTTC.

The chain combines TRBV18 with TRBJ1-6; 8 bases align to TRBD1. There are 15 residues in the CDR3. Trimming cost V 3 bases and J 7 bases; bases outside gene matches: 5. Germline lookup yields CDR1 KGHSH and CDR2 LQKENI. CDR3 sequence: CASSPGQALNSPLHF. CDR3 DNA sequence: TGTGCCAGCTCACCGGGACAGGCACTAAATTCACCCCTCCACTTT.

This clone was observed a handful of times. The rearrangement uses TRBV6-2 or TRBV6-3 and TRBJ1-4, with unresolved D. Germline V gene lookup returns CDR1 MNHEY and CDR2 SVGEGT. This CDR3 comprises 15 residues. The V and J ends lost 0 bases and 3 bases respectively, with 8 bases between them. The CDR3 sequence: CASSYSIRPNEKLFF. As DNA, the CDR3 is TGTGCCAGCAGTTACTCGATCAGGCCTAATGAAAAACTGTTTTTT.

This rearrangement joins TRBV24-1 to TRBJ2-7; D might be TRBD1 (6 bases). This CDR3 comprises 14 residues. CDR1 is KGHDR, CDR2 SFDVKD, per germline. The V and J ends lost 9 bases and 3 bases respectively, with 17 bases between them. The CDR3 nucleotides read TGTGCCACCCGAGAGGACAGCTCTATCTACGAGCAGTACGTC. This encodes CATREDSSIYEQYV.